This T cell receptor (beta chain) is drawn from a study of vaccination effects on CD4 cells after COVID-19. Study-level background: Participants were vaccinated with two doses of either the BNT162b2 or mRNA-1273 vaccine. With around 10 ug/ml peptides and 7.5 to 10 IU/ml IL-2, fewer than 2.5 million PBMC per well were cultured. Whole-study results and caveats: Marked clonal contraction was seen late after vaccination (in both infection- and vaccine-induced clones).

The germline CDR1 and CDR2 sequences are LNHDA and SQIVND (reference sequence). The V and J ends lost 5 bases and 8 bases respectively, with 10 bases between them. CDR3 length equals 12 residues. Culture lasted approximately 10 days before CD4+ T cell isolation. Cultures had half their medium replaced with IL-2 medium on days 3 and 7. TCRdb's table, derived via immunoSEQ multiplex PCR, lists solely in-frame clones and lacks some. Of roughly 40,000 clones listed, about 70% are singletons. With respect to this clone: Antigen unknown.

This sample comprised CD4+ T cells from PBMCs cultured without peptide, obtained before COVID-19 vaccination. This TCR derives from a human donor who received a COVID-19 vaccine. The chain recombines TRBV19 with TRBJ2-1, with D perhaps TRBD2 (5 bases). CDR3 sequence: CASSAWGDEQFF. CDR3 in DNA: TGTGCCAGTAGTGCATGGGGAGATGAGCAGTTCTTC.